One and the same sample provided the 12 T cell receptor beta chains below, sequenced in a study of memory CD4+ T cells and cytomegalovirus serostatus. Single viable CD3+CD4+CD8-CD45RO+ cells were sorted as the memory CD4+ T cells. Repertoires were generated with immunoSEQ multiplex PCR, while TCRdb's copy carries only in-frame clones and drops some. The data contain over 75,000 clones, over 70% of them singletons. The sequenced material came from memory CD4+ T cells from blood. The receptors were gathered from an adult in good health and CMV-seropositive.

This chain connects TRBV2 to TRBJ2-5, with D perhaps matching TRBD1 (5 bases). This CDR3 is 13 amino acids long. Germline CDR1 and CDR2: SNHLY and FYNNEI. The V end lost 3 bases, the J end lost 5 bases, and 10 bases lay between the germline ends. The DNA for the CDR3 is TGTGCCAGCAGTGAGCCAGGGCGGGAGACCCAGTACTTC. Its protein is CASSEPGRETQYF.

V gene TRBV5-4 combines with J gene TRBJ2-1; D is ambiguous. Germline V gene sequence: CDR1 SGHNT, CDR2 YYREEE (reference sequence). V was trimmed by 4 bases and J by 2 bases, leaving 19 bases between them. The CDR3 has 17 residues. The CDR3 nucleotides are TGTGCCAGCAGCCCCGATTCATTCCGTGGGGCCTACAATGAGCAGTTCTTC. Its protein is CASSPDSFRGAYNEQFF.

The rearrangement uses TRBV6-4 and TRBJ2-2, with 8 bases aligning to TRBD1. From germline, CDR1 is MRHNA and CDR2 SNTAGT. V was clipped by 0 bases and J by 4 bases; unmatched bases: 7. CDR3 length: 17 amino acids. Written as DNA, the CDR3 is TGTGCCAGCAGTGACTCGTTTGGCACAGGGGGCACCGGGGAGCTGTTTTTT. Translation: CASSDSFGTGGTGELFF.

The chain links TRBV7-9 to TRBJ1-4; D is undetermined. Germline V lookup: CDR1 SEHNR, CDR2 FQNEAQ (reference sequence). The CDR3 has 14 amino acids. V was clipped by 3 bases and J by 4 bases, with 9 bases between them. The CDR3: CASSLSSDNEKLFF. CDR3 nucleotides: TGTGCCAGCAGCTTGTCAAGCGATAATGAAAAACTGTTTTTT. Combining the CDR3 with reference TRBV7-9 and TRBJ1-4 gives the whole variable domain DTGVSQNPRHKITKRGQNVTFRCDPISEHNRLYWYRQTLGQGPEFLTYFQNEAQLEKSRLLSDRFSAERPKGSFSTLEIQRTEQGDSAMYLCASSLSSDNEKLFFGSGTQLSVL.

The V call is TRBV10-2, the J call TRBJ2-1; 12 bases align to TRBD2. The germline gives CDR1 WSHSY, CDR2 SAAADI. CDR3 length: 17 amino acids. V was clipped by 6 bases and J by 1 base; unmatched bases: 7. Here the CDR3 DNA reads TGCGCCAGCAGCCGGACTAGCGGGACCTTTTCCTACAATGAGCAGTTCTTC. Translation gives CASSRTSGTFSYNEQFF.

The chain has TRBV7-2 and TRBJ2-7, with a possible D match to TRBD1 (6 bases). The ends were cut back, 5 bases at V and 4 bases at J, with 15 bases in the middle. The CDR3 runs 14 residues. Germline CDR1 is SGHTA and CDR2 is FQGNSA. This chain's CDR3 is CASSRTDTGYEQYF. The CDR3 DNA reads TGTGCCAGCAGCCGGACAGATACAGGGTACGAGCAGTACTTC.

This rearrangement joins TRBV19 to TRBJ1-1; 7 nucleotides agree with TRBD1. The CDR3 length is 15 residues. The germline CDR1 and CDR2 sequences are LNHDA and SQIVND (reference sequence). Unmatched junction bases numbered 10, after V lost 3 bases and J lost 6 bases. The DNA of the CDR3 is TGTGCCAGTAGTATCCGAACGACAGGGAGGGCTGAAGCTTTCTTT. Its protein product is CASSIRTTGRAEAFF.

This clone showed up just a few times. The CDR3 bases are TGTGCCAGCAGCCAACAGGGGGCAGCAGGAAACACCATATATTTT. As protein: CASSQQGAAGNTIYF. J is TRBJ1-3 and V is TRBV2, with 9 positions matching TRBD1. Germline V gene data show CDR1 as SNHLY and CDR2 as FYNNEI. There are 15 residues in the CDR3. Losses at the gene ends were 6 bases for V and 4 bases for J; bases not matched to a gene: 7.

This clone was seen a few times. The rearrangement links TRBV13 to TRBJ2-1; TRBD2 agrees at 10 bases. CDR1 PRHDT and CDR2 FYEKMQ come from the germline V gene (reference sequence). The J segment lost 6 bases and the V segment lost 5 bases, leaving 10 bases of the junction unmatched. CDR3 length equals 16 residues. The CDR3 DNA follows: TGTGCCAGCAGCACCCCCTTAGCGGGAGGTTTCAATGAGCAGTTCTTC. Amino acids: CASSTPLAGGFNEQFF. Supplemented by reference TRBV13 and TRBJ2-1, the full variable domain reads AAGVIQSPRHLIKEKRETATLKCYPIPRHDTVYWYQQGPGQDPQFLISFYEKMQSDKGSIPDRFSAQQFSDYHSELNMSSLELGDSALYFCASSTPLAGGFNEQFFGPGTRLTVL.

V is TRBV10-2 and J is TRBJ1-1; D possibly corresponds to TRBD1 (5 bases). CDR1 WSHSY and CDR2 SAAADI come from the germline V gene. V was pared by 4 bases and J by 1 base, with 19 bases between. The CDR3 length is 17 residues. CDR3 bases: TGCGCCAGCAGTGTGCCTGTGGCAGGTCAGGGGAACACTGAAGCTTTCTTT. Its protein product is CASSVPVAGQGNTEAFF.

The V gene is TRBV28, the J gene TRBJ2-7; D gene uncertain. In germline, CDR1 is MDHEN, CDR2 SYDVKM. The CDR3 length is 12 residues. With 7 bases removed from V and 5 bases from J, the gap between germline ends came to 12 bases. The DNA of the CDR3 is TGTGCCAGCACCCTCCCGACACACGAGCAGTACTTC. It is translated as CASTLPTHEQYF.

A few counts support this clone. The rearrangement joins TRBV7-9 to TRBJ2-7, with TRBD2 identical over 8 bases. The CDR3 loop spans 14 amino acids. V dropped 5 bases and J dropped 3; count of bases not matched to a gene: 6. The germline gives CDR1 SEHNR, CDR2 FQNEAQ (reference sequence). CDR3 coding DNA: TGTGCCAGCAGCCTTTTAGCGGGAAGCTACGAGCAGTACTTC. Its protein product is CASSLLAGSYEQYF.